These T cell receptor beta chains were read from a single sample in a study of cytomegalovirus exposure and HLA in healthy donors. Profiled with immunoSEQ multiplex PCR; TCRdb holds only in-frame clones, not every one. The table lists 150,000 to 200,000 clones, over 70% of them singletons. Sequencing was carried out using PBMCs. These receptor sequences come from a middle-aged woman in good health and CMV-seronegative. Both conserved end residues are part of each CDR3.

14	TRBJ1-2	TRBV2	CASGGDRANYGYTF
18	TRBJ2-3	TRBV4-2	CASSQVITSGGAGDTQYF
15	TRBJ2-1	TRBV4-2	CASRPTLAGLNEQFF
16	TRBJ1-4	TRBV2	CASSDEARVVLEKLFF
14	TRBJ2-7	TRBV18	CASSLSGGAYEQYF
13	TRBJ1-2	TRBV11-1	CASSFEQGHGYTF
12	TRBJ2-7	TRBV13	CASSSSRYEQYF
16	TRBJ2-6	TRBV5-1	CASSLGWAPGANVLTF
14	TRBJ1-4	TRBV28	CASSPGQGREKLFF
14	TRBJ2-7	TRBV19	CASSIGGLAYEQYF
13	TRBJ2-1	TRBV13	CASSLEGTEKQFF
16	TRBJ2-1	TRBV27	CASSPGMGTANNEQFF
14	TRBJ2-7	TRBV27	CASSSTGGRDEQYF
15	TRBJ2-4	TRBV28	CASSPRILAKNIQYF
15	TRBJ1-4	TRBV30	CAWNSDRSTNEKLFF
12	TRBJ2-7	TRBV7-2	CASSLGGDEQYF
13	TRBJ2-6	TRBV25-1	CASSGSGANGLTF
15	TRBJ2-2	TRBV29-1	CSVELGLSGTGELFF
16	TRBJ2-1	TRBV11-2	CASSPEDRVSYNEQFF
12	TRBJ2-7	TRBV5-1	CASSLGQDRQYF
15	TRBJ2-2	TRBV2	CASRETSFNTGELFF
14	TRBJ2-7	TRBV14	CASSPYRDSYEQYF
15	TRBJ1-3	TRBV6-1	CASSENEFSGNTIYF
14	TRBJ1-6	TRBV11-2	CASSLARTNSPLHF
16	TRBJ2-2	TRBV11-3	CASSFSGTGGTGELFF
12	TRBJ1-1	TRBV19	CASTTGVTEAFF
21	TRBJ2-1	TRBV13	CASSPMARTSGSSMSYNEQFF
15	TRBJ2-1	TRBV18	CASSPTSGTHNEQFF
14	TRBJ2-7	TRBV5-5	CASSLKAGTYEQYF
14	TRBJ1-2	TRBV4-3	CASSQSTGNYGYTF
13	TRBJ2-1	TRBV4-2	CASSQVGVNEQFF
12	TRBJ2-4	TRBV29-1	CSAQGAENSQYF
16	TRBJ2-2	TRBV4-3	CASSQDRPSNTGELFF
16	TRBJ2-7	TRBV27	CASGTSRGTGGDEQYF
13	TRBJ1-5	TRBV6-1	CASSGGRDQPQHF
19	TRBJ2-1	TRBV18	CASSPPRFLGRAPGNEQFF
15	TRBJ2-1	TRBV9	CASSQGRSGGNEQFF
15	TRBJ1-3	TRBV7-9	CASSSQGTPGNTIYF
15	TRBJ2-7	TRBV27	CASSPLGEGPYEQYF
19	TRBJ2-7	TRBV28	CASSGGQEESLAGEHEQYF
17	TRBJ1-1	TRBV10-3	CAISGEQVNRGDTEAFF
15	TRBJ2-6	TRBV6-5	CASTTGFSGANGLTF
15	TRBJ1-5	TRBV6-1	CATGQGMVGNQPQHF
15	TRBJ2-2	TRBV6-6	CASSKNRYNTGELFF
16	TRBJ2-1	TRBV6-6	CASRSSWDFRYNEQFF
15	TRBJ2-7	TRBV5-1	CASSPAGQGAYEQYF
18	TRBJ2-1	TRBV27	CASSPLAGGRQTYNEQFF
17	TRBJ2-1	TRBV5-4	CASSLAVGESSYNEQFF
12	TRBJ1-2	TRBV12-5	CASGVHEDGYTF
13	TRBJ2-7	TRBV6-6	CASSYDLMDEQYF
15	TRBJ2-3	TRBV29-1	CSAETSGGLGDTQYF
14	TRBJ2-3	TRBV19	CASSPAAVRDTQYF
18	TRBJ2-1	TRBV7-2	CASSLNLAGTISYNEQFF
14	TRBJ1-4	TRBV2	CASRTAKVAEKLFF
15	TRBJ2-1	TRBV28	CASSLEGTGEEGQFF
12	TRBJ2-1	TRBV19	CASSIRDNEQFF
13	TRBJ2-3	TRBV5-6	CASSQGAVDTQYF
15	TRBJ2-3	TRBV10-1	CASSRAQGETDTQYF
15	TRBJ2-3	TRBV7-2	CASSRQGASTDTQYF